This T cell receptor beta chain stems from a study of blood T cells in healthy people across ages. Findings and caveats of the study: The study regarded diversity estimates from one million T cells as underestimates.

CDR1 and CDR2 from the germline V gene are SEHNR and FQNEAQ (reference sequence). Trimming took 5 bases from V and 0 from J, leaving 10 bases between them. This CDR3 is built from 15 residues. Details on this clonotype: Its antigen is as yet unknown.

Primers used in a second PCR of roughly 7 to 12 cycles were a sample-barcoded 5' primer and a J-beta primer mix. MiXCR was run by TCRdb on the 5' RACE reads, yielding one entry per CDR3 protein. Of some 1.5 million distinct CDR3 sequences in the sample, 40% to 45% were seen once. V usage is TRBV7-9 and J usage is TRBJ2-2; maybe TRBD1 (6 bases). Specimen: blood. The sequence was collected from a young woman in good health. CDR3 region: CASSRGQPNTGELFF. The CDR3 bases are TGTGCCAGCAGCCGCGGACAGCCGAACACCGGGGAGCTGTTTTTT.